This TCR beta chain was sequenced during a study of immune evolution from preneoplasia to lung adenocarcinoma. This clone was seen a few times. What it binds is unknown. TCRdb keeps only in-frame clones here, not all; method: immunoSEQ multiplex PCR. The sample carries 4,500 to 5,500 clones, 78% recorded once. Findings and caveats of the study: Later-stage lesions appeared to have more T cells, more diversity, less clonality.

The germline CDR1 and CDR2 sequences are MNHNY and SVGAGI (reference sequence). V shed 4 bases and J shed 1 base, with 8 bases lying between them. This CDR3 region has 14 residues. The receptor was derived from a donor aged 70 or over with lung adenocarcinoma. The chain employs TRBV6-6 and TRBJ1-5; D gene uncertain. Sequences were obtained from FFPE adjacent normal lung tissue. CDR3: CASSFDTSNQPQHF. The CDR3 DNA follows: TGTGCCAGCAGTTTTGACACCAGCAATCAGCCCCAGCATTTT.